This T cell receptor beta chain is drawn from a study of blood T cell repertoires in COVID-19. Turning to the study itself: Material from acute and convalescent COVID-19 was sourced from the United States, Italy and Spain. The cDNA or gDNA used as material had been derived from T cells, B-cell-depleted T cells, or PBMCs.

In the authors' methods: The authors estimated nucleated cell counts from reference gene primer amplification. Method: immunoSEQ multiplex PCR; TCRdb's copy keeps in-frame clones and lacks some. The DNA was the basis for D and trimming; V, J and clone size are from that table. The data contain about 170,000 clones, roughly 90% of them singletons. This CDR3 has 15 amino acids. J lost 5 bases, V lost 5 bases, and 9 bases had no gene match. Germline loops: CDR1 SGHRS, CDR2 YFSETQ. The V call is TRBV5-1, the J call TRBJ2-7; 11 nucleotides match TRBD2. The clonotype originates from a man aged 45 to 65 with acute or convalescent COVID-19. The specimen was peripheral blood. The CDR3 region has the DNA TGCGCCAGCAGTTATACTAGCGGGAGTTCCCACGAGCAGTACTTC. Protein product: CASSYTSGSSHEQYF.